This T cell receptor (beta chain) is drawn from a study of post-analysis software for immune sequencing data. On the study more broadly: Disease courses included relapsing-remitting, secondary progressive and progressive-relapsing multiple sclerosis. Regarding the study as a whole: When the samples were clustered directly with F measure, those that had been prepared in the same batch showed strong co-clustering. Normalized Chao1 diversity was significantly reduced in patients versus controls. Controls had lower frequencies than patients of about 5 TRBV segments, which included TRBV5-6, TRBV5-1 and TRBV20-1.

This clonotype was seen at least ten times. Its antigen is as yet unknown. Unique molecular identifiers featured in each of the TCR beta cDNA libraries. From around 1 to 10 million T cells, roughly 530,000 cDNA molecules were obtained. One entry per CDR3 protein results from TCRdb running MiXCR on the PCR reads. The table includes a few hundred thousand distinct CDR3 sequences, around a third detected once. Trimming left V 7 bases short and J 5 bases short, with 11 bases between. Per germline, CDR1 SQVTM and CDR2 ANQGSEA. This CDR3 spans 11 amino acids. The rearrangement links TRBV29-1 to TRBJ1-2, with D possibly being TRBD1 (5 bases). This clonotype originated in a girl between 2 and 17 years old with multiple sclerosis. Sequenced input: blood. In nucleotides, the CDR3 is TGCAGCGCCGGGACTGATTATGGCTACACCTTC. Its translation: CSAGTDYGYTF.